The next 18 T cell receptor beta chains were all read from a single sample in a study of chemoradiotherapy in HPV16-positive cancers. Assay: immunoSEQ multiplex PCR; the TCRdb copy retains only in-frame clones and omits some. Seen here are 30,000 or so clones, about 91% observed once, and the top ten hold roughly 4.4%. This material consisted of blood, taken from a patient who underwent chemoradiotherapy. These receptors came from a human donor with HPV-associated anogenital cancer.

The chain combines TRBV6-1 with TRBJ1-1; a weak D match, TRBD1 (6 bases). Germline assignment: CDR1 MNHNS and CDR2 SASEGT. V gave up 4 bases and J gave up 3 bases, with 15 bases separating them. This CDR3 has 15 amino acids. CDR3 sequence reads: CASSVEKGGDTEAFF. CDR3 nucleotide sequence: TGTGCCAGCAGTGTGGAGAAGGGGGGGGACACTGAAGCTTTCTTT.

The gene calls are TRBV5-4 and TRBJ2-1, with 9 nucleotides matching TRBD2. The J segment lost 6 bases and the V segment lost 5 bases, leaving 9 bases of the junction unmatched. This CDR3 spans 15 amino acids. The germline gives CDR1 SGHNT, CDR2 YYREEE (reference sequence). DNA of the CDR3: TGTGCCAGCAGGGTAGAGCGGGGGGCCCTCAATGAGCAGTTCTTC. As protein: CASRVERGALNEQFF.

V usage is TRBV19 and J usage is TRBJ1-1; D is unclear. Looked up from germline, CDR1 is LNHDA and CDR2 is SQIVND (reference sequence). This CDR3 contains 14 residues. Trimming took off 5 bases at V and 2 bases at J, with 12 bases between the two ends. CDR3 coding DNA: TGTGCCAGTAGTGAAGGACCGAGAAACACTGAAGCTTTCTTT. Its translation is CASSEGPRNTEAFF. Looking up the rest from reference TRBV19 and TRBJ1-1 gives the full variable domain: DGGITQSPKYLFRKEGQNVTLSCEQNLNHDAMYWYRQDPGQGLRLIYYSQIVNDFQKGDIAEGYSVSREKKESFPLTVTSAQKNPTAFYLCASSEGPRNTEAFFGQGTRLTVV.

The chain links TRBV5-4 to TRBJ1-1; D is possibly TRBD1 (6 bases). The germline V and J ends were trimmed by 3 bases and 1 base, with 19 bases remaining between them. CDR3 size: 17 residues. Germline CDR1 is SGHNT and CDR2 is YYREEE (reference sequence). The CDR3 protein is CASSSDHLRDKNTEAFF. The CDR3 DNA reads as TGTGCCAGCAGCTCCGACCATCTCCGGGACAAGAACACTGAAGCTTTCTTT. Based on the CDR3 plus reference TRBV5-4 and TRBJ1-1, the full variable domain is ETGVTQSPTHLIKTRGQQVTLRCSSQSGHNTVSWYQQALGQGPQFIFQYYREEENGRGNFPPRFSGLQFPNYSSELNVNALELDDSALYLCASSSDHLRDKNTEAFFGQGTRLTVV.

The chain joins TRBV5-1 to TRBJ2-1, with TRBD2 as a possible D gene (6 bases). The CDR3 has 14 amino acids. V was cut by 0 bases and J by 7 bases, with 11 bases left in between. Germline V CDR1 and CDR2: SGHRS, YFSETQ. The CDR3 here is CASSLAVGGNEQFF. The CDR3 region has the DNA TGCGCCAGCAGCTTGGCAGTGGGGGGAAATGAGCAGTTCTTC.

This clone was counted a single time. Written as DNA, the CDR3 is TGTGCCAGCAGTTACGCGGATGCGAATGAGCAGTTCTTC. This sequence encodes CASSYADANEQFF. The V gene is TRBV6-6, the J gene TRBJ2-1, with unresolved D. Germline V gene data show CDR1 as MNHNY and CDR2 as SVGAGI (reference sequence). The V and J ends lost 2 bases and 7 bases respectively, with 9 bases between them. This CDR3 is 13 amino acids long.

J is TRBJ1-3 and V is TRBV28; D perhaps matches TRBD1 (6 bases). The CDR3 covers 13 residues. V was cut by 2 bases and J by 6 bases, with 8 bases left in between. Germline V CDR1 and CDR2: MDHEN, SYDVKM. CDR3 sequence: CASSLRDINTIYF. The CDR3 region has the DNA TGTGCCAGCAGTTTAAGGGACATAAACACCATATATTTT.

This clone was counted a few times. This chain links TRBV6-1 with TRBJ2-3, with TRBD2 matching over 13 bases. With 8 bases clipped from V and 4 bases from J, the junction kept 6 bases outside the gene matches. CDR1 MNHNS and CDR2 SASEGT come from the germline V gene. The CDR3 contains 15 residues. Here the CDR3 reads CASARLAGGADTQYF. CDR3 bases: TGTGCCAGCGCCAGACTAGCGGGGGGCGCAGATACGCAGTATTTT.

The chain links TRBV9 to TRBJ2-3, with D possibly being TRBD1 (5 bases). Germline lookup yields CDR1 SGDLS and CDR2 YYNGEE. Between the trimmed V and J ends, which lost 0 bases and 1 base, there was a span of 9 bases. The CDR3 sequence is 15 residues long. The CDR3 nucleotides are TGTGCCAGCAGCGTAGCGGCGACAGGCACAGATACGCAGTATTTT. It specifies CASSVAATGTDTQYF. The entire variable domain, with the rest obtained from reference TRBV9 and TRBJ2-3, is as follows: DSGVTQTPKHLITATGQRVTLRCSPRSGDLSVYWYQQSLDQGLQFLIQYYNGEERAKGNILERFSAQQFPDLHSELNLSSLELGDSALYFCASSVAATGTDTQYFGPGTRLTVL.

The chain links TRBV27 to TRBJ2-5; TRBD1 agrees at 7 bases. Germline V gene data show CDR1 as MNHEY and CDR2 as SMNVEV (reference sequence). After removal of 6 bases from V and 5 bases from J, the junction contained 3 bases not matched to a gene. This CDR3 has 12 amino acids. CDR3 bases: TGTGCCAGCAGGACAGGGCGGGAGACCCAGTACTTC. This gives the protein CASRTGRETQYF.

This chain uses TRBV5-1 with TRBJ1-1; 7 bases align to TRBD1. This CDR3 has 13 residues. The J segment lost 4 bases and the V segment lost 1 base, leaving 1 base of the junction unmatched. Germline V gives CDR1 SGHRS, CDR2 YFSETQ. The CDR3 DNA is TGCGCCAGCAGCTTGACAGGGGCCACTGAAGCTTTCTTT. It codes for CASSLTGATEAFF. Complete variable domain (other parts from reference TRBV5-1 and TRBJ1-1): KAGVTQTPRYLIKTRGQQVTLSCSPISGHRSVSWYQQTPGQGLQFLFEYFSETQRNKGNFPGRFSGRQFSNSRSEMNVSTLELGDSALYLCASSLTGATEAFFGQGTRLTVV.

The chain has TRBV11-2 and TRBJ2-7; possibly TRBD1 or TRBD2 for D (5 bases each). Germline CDR1 SGHAT, CDR2 FQNNGV. Trimming removed 3 bases at V and 3 bases at J, with 15 bases between. There are 15 residues in the CDR3. The CDR3 DNA follows: TGTGCCAGCAGCTTGGAACGGGGCCCAGGCTACGAGCAGTACTTC. It translates to CASSLERGPGYEQYF.

This clone was found a few times. V usage is TRBV20-1 and J usage is TRBJ1-1, with D possibly being TRBD1 (5 bases). Germline V gene sequence: CDR1 DFQATT, CDR2 SNEGSKA (reference sequence). With 3 bases removed from V and 8 bases from J, the gap between germline ends came to 7 bases. The CDR3 has 10 residues. The CDR3 nucleotides are TGCAGTGCTAGGGGGGACGAAGCTTTCTTT. Translated: CSARGDEAFF.

This clone was detected only once. J is TRBJ2-5 and V is TRBV10-1, with 7 bases fitting TRBD1. The length of the CDR3 is 13 residues. From germline, CDR1 is WNHNN and CDR2 SYGVQD (reference sequence). Germline trimming cut 6 bases from V and 2 bases from J; bases unmatched to any gene: 3. CDR3: CASSSGQQETQYF. CDR3 bases: TGCGCCAGCAGCTCGGGACAGCAAGAGACCCAGTACTTC.

V usage is TRBV4-1 and J usage is TRBJ2-7, with D perhaps TRBD2 (6 bases). V was trimmed by 0 bases and J by 4 bases, leaving 13 bases between them. The CDR3 sequence is 15 residues long. Germline loops: CDR1 MGHRA, CDR2 YSYEKL. The CDR3 spells CASSQDGGGTYEQYF. In DNA, the CDR3 is TGCGCCAGCAGCCAAGACGGGGGAGGTACTTACGAGCAGTACTTC.

The chain combines TRBV6-6 with TRBJ1-2; 7 bases align to TRBD1. The CDR3 is made up of 12 amino acids. V lost 8 bases, J lost 8 bases, and 8 bases stayed unmatched. Germline CDR1 reads MNHNY; CDR2 reads SVGAGI (reference sequence). This CDR3 reads CASGRQGRGYTF. The CDR3 DNA follows: TGTGCCAGCGGACGACAGGGAAGGGGCTACACCTTC.

This chain connects TRBV2 to TRBJ2-5, with TRBD1 as a possible D gene (6 bases). The J call may be in error: the DNA end matches TRBJ2-7 better. The CDR3 consists of 15 residues. The V gene's germline CDR1 is SNHLY and CDR2 FYNNEI. For the CDR3, the DNA is TGTGCCAGCAGTGAAATCTGGCAGGGGACCTCCGAGCAGTACTTC. It is translated as CASSEIWQGTSEQYF.

This sequence joins TRBV7-9 and TRBJ2-5; TRBD1 might be the D (6 bases). The CDR3 covers 14 residues. Trimming shortened V by 2 bases and J by 4 bases, and 11 bases separated the two germline ends. Germline loops: CDR1 SEHNR, CDR2 FQNEAQ (reference sequence). For the CDR3, the DNA is TGTGCCAGCAGCTTAACCGCAGGGGTAGAGACCCAGTACTTC. This gives the protein CASSLTAGVETQYF.